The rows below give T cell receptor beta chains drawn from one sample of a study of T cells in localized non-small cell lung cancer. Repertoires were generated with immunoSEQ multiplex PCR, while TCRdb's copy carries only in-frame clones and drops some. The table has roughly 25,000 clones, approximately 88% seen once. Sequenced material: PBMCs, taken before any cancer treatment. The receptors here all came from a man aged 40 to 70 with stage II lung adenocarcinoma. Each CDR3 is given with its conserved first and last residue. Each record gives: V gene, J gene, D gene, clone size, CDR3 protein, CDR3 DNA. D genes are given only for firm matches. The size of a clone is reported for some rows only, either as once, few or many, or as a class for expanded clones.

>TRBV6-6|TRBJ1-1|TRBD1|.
CASSSLTGQGGTEAFF
TGTGCCAGCAGCTCACTAACCGGGCAGGGGGGCACTGAAGCTTTCTTT
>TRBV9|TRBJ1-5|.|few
CASSVDGSGGQPQHF
TGTGCCAGCAGCGTAGACGGGAGCGGAGGTCAGCCCCAGCATTTT
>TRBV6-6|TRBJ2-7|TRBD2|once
CASGPSGGAAEQYF
TGTGCCAGCGGGCCCAGCGGGGGGGCGGCCGAGCAGTACTTC
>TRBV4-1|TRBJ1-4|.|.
CASSLSELFNEKLFF
TGCGCCAGCAGCCTAAGTGAGCTCTTTAATGAAAAACTGTTTTTT
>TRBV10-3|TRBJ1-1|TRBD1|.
CAISPTGADTEAFF
TGTGCCATCAGTCCTACAGGGGCAGACACTGAAGCTTTCTTT
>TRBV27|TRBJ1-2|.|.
CASGRNYGYTF
TGTGCCAGCGGGCGTAATTATGGCTACACCTTC
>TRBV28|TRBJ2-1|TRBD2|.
CASSLTAGGSSDEQFF
TGTGCCAGCAGTTTAACCGCGGGGGGAAGTTCCGATGAGCAGTTCTTC
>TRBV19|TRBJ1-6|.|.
CASYLRESYNSPLHF
TGTGCCAGTTACCTTAGGGAGTCCTATAATTCACCCCTCCACTTT
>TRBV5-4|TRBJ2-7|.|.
CASSPGPVSYEQYF
TGTGCCAGCAGTCCCGGTCCGGTCTCTTACGAGCAGTACTTC
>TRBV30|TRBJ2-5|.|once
CAWMRGQETQYF
TGTGCCTGGATGCGCGGGCAAGAGACCCAGTACTTC
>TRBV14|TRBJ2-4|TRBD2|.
CASSRQTSGQAKNIQYF
TGTGCCAGCAGCCGCCAGACTAGCGGGCAAGCCAAAAACATTCAGTACTTC
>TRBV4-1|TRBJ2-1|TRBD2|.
CASSQASGGRELGNEQFF
TGCGCCAGCAGCCAGGCATCCGGCGGGCGGGAGCTTGGTAATGAGCAGTTCTTC
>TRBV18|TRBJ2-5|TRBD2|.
CASSLTRLAGGTEETQYF
TGTGCCAGCTCACTCACCCGACTAGCGGGGGGGACTGAAGAGACCCAGTACTTC
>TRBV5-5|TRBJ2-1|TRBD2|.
CASSLGLAGYNEQFF
TGTGCCAGCAGCTTGGGGCTAGCGGGGTACAATGAGCAGTTCTTC
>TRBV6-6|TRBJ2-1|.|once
CASYEGSISNEQFF
TGTGCCAGCTACGAGGGGTCTATAAGCAATGAGCAGTTCTTC
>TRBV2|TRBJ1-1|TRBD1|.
CASSEVGQENTEAFF
TGTGCCAGCAGTGAAGTGGGACAGGAGAACACTGAAGCTTTCTTT
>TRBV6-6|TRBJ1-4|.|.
CASSPSATNEKLFF
TGTGCCAGCAGTCCAAGTGCAACTAATGAAAAACTGTTTTTT
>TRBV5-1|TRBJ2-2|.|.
CASSLVGSSEHTGELFF
TGCGCCAGCAGCTTGGTTGGCTCCTCAGAGCACACCGGGGAGCTGTTTTTT
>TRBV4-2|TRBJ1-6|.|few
CASSPPSGPNSPLHF
TGTGCCAGCAGCCCTCCCTCAGGTCCAAATTCACCCCTCCACTTT
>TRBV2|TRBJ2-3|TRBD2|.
CASSEERDPSTDTQYF
TGTGCCAGCAGTGAGGAGCGGGATCCTAGCACAGATACGCAGTATTTT
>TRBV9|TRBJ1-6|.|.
CASSAGHNSPLHF
TGTGCCAGCAGCGCCGGGCATAATTCACCCCTCCACTTT
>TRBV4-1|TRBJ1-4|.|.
CASSQRARGRPVEKLFF
TGCGCCAGCAGCCAAAGGGCTCGGGGCCGCCCGGTTGAAAAACTGTTTTTT
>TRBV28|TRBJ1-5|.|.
CASSFDRTPGGDSNQPQHF
TGTGCCAGCAGTTTTGATCGGACTCCGGGAGGCGATAGCAATCAGCCCCAGCATTTT
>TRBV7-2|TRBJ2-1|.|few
CASRTRKAAYNEQFF
TGTGCCAGCAGGACTAGAAAGGCGGCCTACAATGAGCAGTTCTTC
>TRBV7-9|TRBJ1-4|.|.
CASSLARGGGWEKLFF
TGTGCCAGCAGCTTAGCCCGTGGAGGGGGATGGGAAAAACTGTTTTTT
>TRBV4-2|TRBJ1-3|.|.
CASSQDPGGSGNTIYF
TGTGCCAGCAGCCAAGATCCGGGGGGCTCTGGAAACACCATATATTTT
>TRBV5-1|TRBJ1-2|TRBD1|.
CASSSGVDRVYGYTF
TGCGCCAGCAGCTCTGGCGTGGACAGGGTCTATGGCTACACCTTC
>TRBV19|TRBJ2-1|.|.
CASQLQTGGNEQFF
TGTGCCAGCCAACTTCAGACAGGAGGCAATGAGCAGTTCTTC
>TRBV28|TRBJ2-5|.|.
CASSSDQMQETQYF
TGTGCCAGCAGTTCCGACCAGATGCAAGAGACCCAGTACTTC
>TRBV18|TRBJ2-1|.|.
CASSDTTVTYNEQFF
TGTGCCAGCTCAGACACGACAGTTACCTACAATGAGCAGTTCTTC
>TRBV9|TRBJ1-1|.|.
CASSPTQQENTEAFF
TGTGCCAGCAGCCCGACTCAACAGGAAAACACTGAAGCTTTCTTT
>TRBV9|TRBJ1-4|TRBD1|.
CASSAETGLNEKLFF
TGTGCCAGCAGCGCGGAGACAGGGCTTAATGAAAAACTGTTTTTT
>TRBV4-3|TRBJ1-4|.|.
CASSHPGTEKLFF
TGCGCCAGCAGCCATCCCGGGACTGAAAAACTGTTTTTT
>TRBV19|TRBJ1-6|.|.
CASRMIGNVDSPLHF
TGTGCCAGTAGAATGATTGGGAACGTAGATTCACCCCTCCACTTT
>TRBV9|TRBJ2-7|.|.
CASSVVGGPADEQYF
TGTGCCAGCAGCGTAGTTGGGGGGCCCGCGGACGAGCAGTACTTC
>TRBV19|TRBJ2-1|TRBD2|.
CATLKSGSVNEQFF
TGTGCCACCCTAAAGAGCGGGAGTGTGAATGAGCAGTTCTTC
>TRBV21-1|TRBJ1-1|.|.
CASRKGVEGNTEAFF
TGTGCCAGCAGAAAGGGGGTTGAAGGGAACACTGAAGCTTTCTTT
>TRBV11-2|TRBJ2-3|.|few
CASSLGTGETQYF
TGTGCCAGCAGCTTAGGAACGGGAGAGACGCAGTATTTT
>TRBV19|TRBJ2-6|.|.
CASFSVGGASGANVLTF
TGTGCCAGCTTCTCTGTGGGGGGCGCCTCTGGGGCCAACGTCCTGACTTTC
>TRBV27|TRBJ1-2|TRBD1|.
CASSKQGAQYGYTF
TGTGCCAGCAGTAAACAGGGGGCGCAATATGGCTACACCTTC
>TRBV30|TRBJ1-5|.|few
CAWSSHEGNYNQPQHF
TGTGCCTGGAGTTCACACGAAGGGAACTACAATCAGCCCCAGCATTTT
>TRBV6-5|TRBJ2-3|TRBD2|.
CASSFASGGTDTQYF
TGTGCCAGCAGCTTCGCTAGCGGGGGCACAGATACGCAGTATTTT
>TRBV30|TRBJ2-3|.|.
CAWSWGRGDTQYF
TGTGCCTGGAGTTGGGGTAGGGGAGATACGCAGTATTTT
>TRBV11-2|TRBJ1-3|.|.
CASSLGRGGNTIYF
TGTGCCAGCAGCTTAGGCCGTGGGGGGAACACCATATATTTT
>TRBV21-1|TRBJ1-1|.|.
CASSMGGTEAFF
TGTGCCAGCAGCATGGGGGGGACTGAAGCTTTCTTT
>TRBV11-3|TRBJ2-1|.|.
CASSLGAVYNEQFF
TGTGCCAGCAGCTTGGGAGCGGTGTACAATGAGCAGTTCTTC
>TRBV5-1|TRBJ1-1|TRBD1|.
CASSLGDRATEAFF
TGCGCCAGCAGCTTGGGAGACAGGGCGACTGAAGCTTTCTTT
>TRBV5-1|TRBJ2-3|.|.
CASTPSGVGTDTQYF
TGCGCCAGCACCCCGTCAGGGGTGGGCACAGATACGCAGTATTTT
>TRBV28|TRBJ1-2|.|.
CASSLAKTANYGYTF
TGTGCCAGCAGTTTGGCCAAAACAGCTAACTATGGCTACACCTTC